The next 15 T cell receptor beta chains were all read from a single sample in a study of human T cells and chemical hapten exposure. Time point indicated: pre-sensitization, week 0. The treatment: therapeutic diphenylcyclopropenone sensitization with weekly scalp DPC. TCRdb re-called the RACE reads through MiXCR, storing one row per CDR3 protein. Of around 260,000 distinct CDR3 sequences listed, approximately 8.6% are singletons. The sample here was whole blood, taken in connection with sensitization to the hapten diphenylcyclopropenone (DPC). The receptors here all came from a woman aged 40 to 55 with alopecia areata. Some clones in this sample may be carry-over from other donors' samples.

This sequence joins TRBV28 and TRBJ2-4; the D is unclear. The V end was cut by 3 bases, the J end by 3 bases, with 12 bases between. Germline CDR1 is MDHEN and CDR2 is SYDVKM. CDR3 length: 15 residues. CDR3 DNA: TGTGCCAGCAGTTTGGAAAAGGGCCGCAAAAACATTCAGTACTTC. Protein: CASSLEKGRKNIQYF. Together with reference TRBV28 and TRBJ2-4, the CDR3 gives the full variable domain: DVKVTQSSRYLVKRTGEKVFLECVQDMDHENMFWYRQDPGLGLRLIYFSYDVKMKEKGDIPEGYSVSREKKERFSLILESASTNQTSMYLCASSLEKGRKNIQYFGAGTRLSVL.

In this sample, this clonotype turned up a few times. V is TRBV28 and J is TRBJ2-7; 8 nucleotides line up with TRBD1. This CDR3 is built from 14 residues. CDR1 and CDR2 from the germline V gene are MDHEN and SYDVKM. The J segment lost 4 bases and the V segment lost 4 bases, leaving 6 bases of the junction unmatched. CDR3 sequence reads: CASSYTGGLYEQYF. In nucleotides, the CDR3 is TGTGCCAGCAGTTACACAGGGGGTTTGTACGAGCAGTACTTC.

The table lists this clonotype with a few counts. The chain uses TRBV27 and TRBJ2-2; 7 positions agree with TRBD2. V was clipped by 5 bases and J by 2 bases; unmatched bases: 11. Germline CDR1 is MNHEY and CDR2 is SMNVEV (reference sequence). The CDR3 sequence is 17 residues long. CDR3 nucleotides: TGTGCCAGCAGTCACACCCGACGGGGGGTAAACACCGGGGAGCTGTTTTTT. Encoded protein: CASSHTRRGVNTGELFF.

This clonotype was seen a few times. J is TRBJ2-3 and V is TRBV24-1, with a weak D call TRBD1 (5 bases). Germline V gene lookup returns CDR1 KGHDR and CDR2 SFDVKD. This CDR3 contains 12 residues. Trimming removed 7 bases at V and 4 bases at J, with 8 bases between. CDR3 sequence reads: CATSQGPDTQYF. CDR3 DNA: TGTGCCACCAGCCAGGGTCCAGATACGCAGTATTTT.

This clonotype was observed a few times. J is TRBJ2-3 and V is TRBV6-4; 7 positions agree with TRBD1. Germline lookup yields CDR1 MRHNA and CDR2 SNTAGT. The CDR3 totals 15 residues. The junction had 8 bases not matched to a gene; V was cut back by 6 bases and J by 2 bases. CDR3 sequence (DNA): TGTGCCAGCAGAGCCACGGGACAGCTCACAGATACGCAGTATTTT. This gives the protein CASRATGQLTDTQYF.

The V gene is TRBV20-1, the J gene TRBJ2-7, with 7 bases matching TRBD1. V shed 5 bases, J shed 5 bases, and the junction held 12 bases outside the gene matches. The CDR3 is 14 residues long. The germline gives CDR1 DFQATT, CDR2 SNEGSKA (reference sequence). The chain's CDR3 is CSAFPRGLLDEQYF. The CDR3 nucleotides are TGCAGTGCTTTCCCTAGGGGGCTACTGGACGAGCAGTACTTC.

The chain has TRBV3-1 and TRBJ2-2; tentative D call: TRBD1 (6 bases). There are 16 residues in the CDR3. V dropped 7 bases and J dropped 4 bases, with 19 bases sitting between them. Germline loops: CDR1 LGHDT, CDR2 YNNKEL (reference sequence). The CDR3 sequence: CASNRLGHGPTGELFF. The CDR3 region has the DNA TGTGCCAGCAATCGACTGGGACACGGGCCCACCGGGGAGCTGTTTTTT.

The chain uses TRBV6-2 or TRBV6-3 and TRBJ1-6, with D perhaps TRBD1 (5 bases). The germline CDR1 and CDR2 sequences are MNHEY and SVGEGT. The length of the CDR3 is 14 residues. V gave up 2 bases and J gave up 13 bases, with 15 bases separating them. The CDR3 sequence: CASSYGIGASPLHF. The DNA for the CDR3 is TGTGCCAGCAGTTACGGAATCGGGGCCTCCCCCCTCCACTTT.

The sample holds many counts of this clonotype. V and J are TRBV12-3 or TRBV12-4 and TRBJ1-2, with D possibly TRBD1 on 6 matching bases. The CDR3 runs to 13 residues. V dropped 4 bases and J dropped 2 bases, with 8 bases sitting between them. The CDR3 nucleotides are TGTGCCAGCAGTTCGGACAGAAACTATGGCTACACCTTC. Translated: CASSSDRNYGYTF.

This clonotype was seen ten or more times. The V call is TRBV24-1, the J call TRBJ2-7, with D unresolved. The germline gives CDR1 KGHDR, CDR2 SFDVKD. The V end lost 3 bases, the J end lost 3 bases, and 8 bases lay between the germline ends. CDR3 length: 13 residues. CDR3 in amino acids: CATSDGGGYEQYF. CDR3 nucleotide sequence: TGTGCCACCAGTGATGGCGGTGGCTACGAGCAGTACTTC.

A remark on this clonotype: At one end the junction does not follow the germline gene, possibly because of a read error. The J gene is TRBJ2-2, the V gene TRBV7-9; 7 positions match TRBD2. The length of the CDR3 is 15 residues. The V gene's germline CDR1 is SEHNR and CDR2 FQNEAQ (reference sequence). CDR3 sequence: CASSLAASNTGELFF. The CDR3 region has the DNA TGTGCCAGCAGCCTAGCGGCCTCGAACACCGGGGAGCTGTTTTTT.

The genes are TRBV6-1 and TRBJ2-2; a possible D gene is TRBD1 (6 bases). The germline V gene encodes CDR1 MNHNS and CDR2 SASEGT. V was shortened by 6 bases and J by 4 bases, with 18 bases between the two germline ends. The CDR3 runs 16 residues. In DNA, the CDR3 is TGTGCCAGCAGCTCCATCACAGGGTTAGGCACCGGGGAGCTGTTTTTT. Translation gives CASSSITGLGTGELFF.

The table lists this clonotype with many counts. The V call is TRBV6-2 or TRBV6-3, the J call TRBJ2-3, with D maybe TRBD2 (5 bases). The CDR3 is made up of 13 amino acids. Trimming removed 7 bases at V and 3 bases at J, with 11 bases between. CDR1 MNHEY and CDR2 SVGEGT come from the germline V gene. CDR3 DNA: TGTGCCAGCAAGGGAGCAGGTACAGATACGCAGTATTTT. It translates to CASKGAGTDTQYF.

V usage is TRBV5-4 and J usage is TRBJ2-4, with TRBD2 matching 10 bases. V shed 4 bases, J shed 4 bases, and the junction held 11 bases outside the gene matches. The V gene's germline CDR1 is SGHNT and CDR2 YYREEE (reference sequence). The CDR3 contains 17 residues. The CDR3 DNA reads as TGTGCCAGCAGCCCTGGAGTCGGACTAGCGGATAAAAACATTCAGTACTTC. This encodes CASSPGVGLADKNIQYF.

This clonotype came up a few times. V and J are TRBV6-6 and TRBJ1-4; tentative D call: TRBD1 (6 bases). Germline lookup yields CDR1 MNHNY and CDR2 SVGAGI (reference sequence). CDR3 size: 14 residues. V was cut by 5 bases and J by 7 bases, with 14 bases left in between. The CDR3 protein is CASSVWGGGEKLFF. The DNA for the CDR3 is TGTGCCAGCAGTGTTTGGGGAGGGGGTGAAAAACTGTTTTTT.